These T cell receptor beta chains were read from a single sample in a study of T-cell reconstitution after alpha-beta-depleted transplantation in children. TCRdb re-derived calls from the PCR reads in MiXCR, one entry per CDR3 protein. The sample lists around 600,000 distinct CDR3 sequences; over 15% were seen once. Sequenced here: PBMCs from the stem cell graft donor, sampled from the stem cell graft. The receptors originated from a human donor who donated a stem cell graft to a child with acute myeloid leukemia. The CDR3 runs from the conserved cysteine through the conserved F or W. The D gene is left open where the match is weak.

- | TRBV5-6 | CASSREMELFF
- | TRBV7-2 | CASSSRTMGAGELFF
TRBD1 | TRBV12-3/TRBV12-4 | CASTPGGDNQPQHF
- | TRBV4-1 | CASSQVQSDTQYF
- | TRBV7-3 | CASSLQGFGANVLTF
- | TRBV10-3 | CAISAGLDQPQHF
TRBD2 | TRBV20-1 | CSVRLANNEQFF
TRBD2 | TRBV20-1 | CSAREAAGGTNIQYF
- | TRBV4-1 | CASSQDPRSSYNSPLHF
- | TRBV7-9 | CASTSANGQYF
- | TRBV7-2 | CASSLVVLPGDTQYF
TRBD1 | TRBV12-3/TRBV12-4 | CASRRYRDSIYGYTF
- | TRBV20-1 | CSARAPRQVDYTEAFF
TRBD1 | TRBV15 | CATSKGAWNSPLHF
TRBD1 | TRBV20-1 | CSAAGQGGMNTEAFF
- | TRBV7-9 | CASSPGTPTDTQYF
- | TRBV5-1 | CASSLGYTGTFGETQYF
TRBD2 | TRBV20-1 | CSARSRTSDYEQYF
- | TRBV12-3/TRBV12-4 | CASSFPKLSNYGYTF
- | TRBV24-1 | CATSDPTTSERSLHF
TRBD2 | TRBV20-1 | CSARDGLAGGLQLTDTQYF
- | TRBV28 | CASSPRWAPRGYTF
TRBD1 | TRBV10-3 | CAISDTGGTEAFF
- | TRBV29-1 | CSAGGHTYEQYF
- | TRBV7-9 | CASSSHLEAGETQYF
- | TRBV7-9 | CASSPPEGRYEQYF
- | TRBV7-9 | CASSVSIDTQYF
- | TRBV11-2 | CASSLEESEKLFF
- | TRBV21-1 | CASSKCSEGSNEQFF
- | TRBV29-1 | CSVVPRGDSGNTIYF
- | TRBV12-3/TRBV12-4 | CASSLREDQRPQHF
- | TRBV4-3 | CASSQRTPGASYNEQFF
TRBD2 | TRBV5-1 | CASSLSRGADTQYF
TRBD1 | TRBV20-1 | CSASKGQAQETQYF
TRBD2 | TRBV20-1 | CSAGRGGEETQYF
- | TRBV6-6 | CASTYPPHNEQFF
TRBD1 | TRBV5-6 | CASSLAGQVDHYEQYF
TRBD2 | TRBV20-1 | CSAPPLLAGGEQFF
- | TRBV20-1 | CSAAGLTDTQYF
- | TRBV5-1 | CASSLVAGPTYEQYF